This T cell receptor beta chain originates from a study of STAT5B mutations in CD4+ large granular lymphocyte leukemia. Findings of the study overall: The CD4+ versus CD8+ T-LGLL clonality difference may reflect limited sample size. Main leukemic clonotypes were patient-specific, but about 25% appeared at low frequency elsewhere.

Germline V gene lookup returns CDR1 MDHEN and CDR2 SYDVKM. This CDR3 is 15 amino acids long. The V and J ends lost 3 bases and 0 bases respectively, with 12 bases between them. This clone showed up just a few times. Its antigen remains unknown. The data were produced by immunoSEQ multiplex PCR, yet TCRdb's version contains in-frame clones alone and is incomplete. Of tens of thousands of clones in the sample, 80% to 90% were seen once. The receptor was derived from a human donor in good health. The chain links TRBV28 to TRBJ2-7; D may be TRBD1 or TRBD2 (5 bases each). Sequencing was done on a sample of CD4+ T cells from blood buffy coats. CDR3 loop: CASSFGAGVSYEQYF. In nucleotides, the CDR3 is TGTGCCAGCAGTTTCGGGGCAGGCGTCTCCTACGAGCAGTACTTC.